This TCR beta chain came from a study of blood T cell repertoires in COVID-19. Across the study: Samples taken during acute and convalescent COVID-19 were collected in the United States, Italy and Spain. The cDNA or gDNA used as material had been derived from T cells, B-cell-depleted T cells, or PBMCs.

The length of the CDR3 is 15 residues. With 1 base removed from V and 1 base from J, the gap between germline ends came to 8 bases. Germline CDR1 and CDR2: MDHEN and SYDVKM. As originally analysed: Reference gene primer amplification yielded estimated nucleated cell counts. Assay: immunoSEQ multiplex PCR; the TCRdb copy retains only in-frame clones and omits some. V and J calls and clone size follow that table, whereas D and trimming were derived from the DNA. The table shows 100,000 to 120,000 clones, with just under 90% occurring only once. The clonotype was recovered from a woman in her 50s with acute or convalescent COVID-19. The chain links TRBV28 to TRBJ2-1; no clear D gene. The sequencing input was peripheral blood. The CDR3 DNA follows: TGTGCCAGCAGTTTATTGGCTCGATCCTACAATGAGCAGTTCTTC. Translating it yields CASSLLARSYNEQFF.